This T cell receptor (beta chain) was captured by sequencing in a study of blood T cell repertoires in COVID-19. On the study more broadly: Sample material is recorded as cDNA or gDNA derived from T cells, B-cell-depleted T cells, or PBMCs.

CDR1 is SNHLY, CDR2 FYNNEI, per germline. The CDR3 length is 13 residues. The V end lost 8 bases, the J end lost 8 bases, and 18 bases lay between the germline ends. Per the authors' pipeline: Scientists estimated how many nucleated cells there were by amplifying reference gene primers. Only in-frame clones appear in the TCRdb table, and some are missing; sequencing was by immunoSEQ multiplex PCR. The V and J calls and clone size were taken over from that table, and D and trimming were inferred from the DNA. Here the sample spans about 80,000 clones, roughly four fifths being singletons. The TCR originated in a human donor in a cohort sampled during active COVID-19. The sequenced sample consisted of peripheral blood. The chain employs TRBV2 and TRBJ1-2; D call uncertain. CDR3 DNA: TGTGCCAGCTCCGAAGGGAGACCAAACGGCTACACCTTC. This sequence encodes CASSEGRPNGYTF.